Following are 24 T cell receptor beta chains from one sample sequenced in a study of a mutant IDH1 vaccine in newly diagnosed glioma. Time point specified: week 35, safety follow-up. Alongside topical imiquimod, each dose of vaccine comprised 300 ug of mutant IDH1 20-mer peptide. Antigens of these TCRs are unknown. Method: immunoSEQ multiplex PCR; TCRdb's copy keeps in-frame clones and lacks some. This table holds more than 35,000 clones, around 81% found once. The starting material was PBMCs, obtained from a glioma patient whose treatment included an IDH1 peptide vaccine. The receptors stem from a woman aged 40 to 50 with glioma. Some clones in this sample may be carry-over from other donors' samples.

The gene calls are TRBV6-4 and TRBJ2-3, with D perhaps TRBD2 (7 bases). Germline V gene sequence: CDR1 MRHNA, CDR2 SNTAGT. The V end lost 3 bases, the J end lost 4 bases, and 17 bases lay between the germline ends. CDR3 length: 16 residues. The CDR3: CASSEEGDRGADTQYF. The CDR3, as DNA: TGTGCCAGCAGTGAGGAGGGGGATCGGGGGGCAGATACGCAGTATTTT.

The chain combines TRBV7-9 with TRBJ1-1; D remains unclear. The germline CDR1 and CDR2 sequences are SEHNR and FQNEAQ (reference sequence). CDR3 length equals 11 residues. Trimming pared 3 bases from V and 3 bases from J, leaving 2 bases between. The CDR3 loop reads CASSFHTEAFF. CDR3 DNA sequence: TGTGCCAGCAGCTTCCACACTGAAGCTTTCTTT.

The chain uses TRBV10-3 and TRBJ1-3; D may be TRBD1 (6 bases). CDR3 length equals 12 residues. Germline V gene lookup returns CDR1 ENHRY and CDR2 SYGVKD. Trimming cost V 9 bases and J 3 bases, with 9 bases left between them. The CDR3 loop reads CAITGRGNTIYF. The CDR3 DNA follows: TGTGCCATAACAGGGCGTGGAAACACCATATATTTT.

The CDR3 sequence: CASSSRPGQGAELSYEQYF. The CDR3, as DNA: TGTGCCAGCAGCTCCCGACCGGGACAGGGGGCGGAACTCTCCTACGAGCAGTACTTC. The gene calls are TRBV14 and TRBJ2-7; 12 bases line up with TRBD1. With 5 bases clipped from V and 0 bases from J, the junction kept 14 bases outside the gene matches. From germline, CDR1 is SGHDN and CDR2 FVKESK. There are 19 residues in the CDR3. Variable domain in full (rest from reference TRBV14 and TRBJ2-7): EAGVTQFPSHSVIEKGQTVTLRCDPISGHDNLYWYRRVMGKEIKFLLHFVKESKQDESGMPNNRFLAERTGGTYSTLKVQPAELEDSGVYFCASSSRPGQGAELSYEQYFGPGTRLTVT.

The rearrangement uses TRBV6-4 and TRBJ2-1; 8 bases agree with TRBD2. Germline CDR1 and CDR2: MRHNA and SNTAGT. The length of the CDR3 is 15 residues. V gave up 5 bases and J gave up 0 bases; unmatched junction bases: 3. The CDR3 protein is CASSPGTSSYNEQFF. DNA for the CDR3: TGTGCCAGCAGTCCCGGGACTAGCTCCTACAATGAGCAGTTCTTC.

The chain links TRBV7-3 to TRBJ1-6; D remains ambiguous. V dropped 3 bases and J dropped 4 bases, with 7 bases sitting between them. This CDR3 is 14 amino acids long. Germline loops: CDR1 SGHTA, CDR2 FQGTGA. The CDR3 here is CASSLDGYNSPLHF. In DNA form, the CDR3 reads TGTGCCAGCAGCTTGGATGGTTATAATTCACCCCTCCACTTT. Filled out from reference TRBV7-3 and TRBJ1-6, the complete variable domain reads GAGVSQTPSNKVTEKGKYVELRCDPISGHTALYWYRQSLGQGPEFLIYFQGTGAADDSGLPNDRFFAVRPEGSVSTLKIQRTERGDSAVYLCASSLDGYNSPLHFGNGTRLTVT.

The sample holds one count of this clone. This chain joins TRBV18 and TRBJ1-2; D is ambiguous. CDR3 size: 13 residues. V gave up 3 bases and J gave up 6 bases, with 11 bases separating them. Germline V lookup: CDR1 KGHSH, CDR2 LQKENI. This CDR3 reads CASSPSVLDGYTF. CDR3 nucleotide sequence: TGTGCCAGCTCACCGTCCGTTTTGGATGGCTACACCTTC.

The chain recombines TRBV7-9 with TRBJ2-7, with D unclear. This CDR3 region has 12 residues. Between the trimmed V and J ends, which lost 0 bases and 7 bases, there was a span of 7 bases. Germline CDR1 is SEHNR and CDR2 is FQNEAQ (reference sequence). CDR3 loop: CASSLAVWEQYF. The CDR3 nucleotides are TGTGCCAGCAGCTTAGCGGTGTGGGAGCAGTACTTC.

This sequence joins TRBV6-4 and TRBJ2-1; a possible D gene is TRBD2 (5 bases). The CDR3 covers 13 residues. CDR1 is MRHNA, CDR2 SNTAGT, per germline. Trimming took off 4 bases at V and 10 bases at J, with 14 bases between the two ends. The CDR3 here is CASSGERVGEQFF. For the CDR3, the DNA is TGTGCCAGCAGTGGGGAGAGGGTTGGCGAGCAGTTCTTC.

J is TRBJ1-1 and V is TRBV19, with D hard to call. The germline V and J ends were trimmed by 5 bases and 0 bases, with 13 bases remaining between them. Germline loops: CDR1 LNHDA, CDR2 SQIVND (reference sequence). This CDR3 comprises 15 residues. DNA of the CDR3: TGTGCCAGTAGTCCGTGGGCCGCCCTGAACACTGAAGCTTTCTTT. Its translation is CASSPWAALNTEAFF. The full variable domain, its missing parts supplied by reference TRBV19 and TRBJ1-1, is DGGITQSPKYLFRKEGQNVTLSCEQNLNHDAMYWYRQDPGQGLRLIYYSQIVNDFQKGDIAEGYSVSREKKESFPLTVTSAQKNPTAFYLCASSPWAALNTEAFFGQGTRLTVV.

The CDR3 sequence: CASSSGLAEYTDTQYF. The CDR3 DNA sequence: TGTGCCAGCAGCTCAGGACTAGCGGAATACACAGATACGCAGTATTTT. The gene calls are TRBV9 and TRBJ2-3; 10 bases line up with TRBD2. CDR3 size: 16 residues. The junction had 7 bases not matched to a gene; V was cut back by 4 bases and J by 2 bases. In germline, CDR1 is SGDLS, CDR2 YYNGEE.

The chain couples TRBV19 to TRBJ2-7; possible D gene TRBD1, 6 bases. The CDR3 spans 15 residues. Germline CDR1 reads LNHDA; CDR2 reads SQIVND (reference sequence). The germline V and J ends were trimmed by 3 bases and 2 bases, with 14 bases remaining between them. DNA for the CDR3: TGTGCCAGTAGTATCCGGAGAACAGGGACCTACGAGCAGTACTTC. This sequence encodes CASSIRRTGTYEQYF.

The chain carries TRBV7-2 and TRBJ1-4, with D hard to call. Germline-derived CDR1 and CDR2 are SGHTA and FQGNSA. Trimming cost V 1 base and J 5 bases, with 8 bases left between them. This CDR3 spans 14 amino acids. The CDR3 region is CASSLGGKNEKLFF. In DNA form, the CDR3 reads TGTGCCAGCAGCTTAGGAGGGAAGAATGAAAAACTGTTTTTT. Looking up the rest from reference TRBV7-2 and TRBJ1-4 gives the full variable domain: GAGVSQSPSNKVTEKGKDVELRCDPISGHTALYWYRQSLGQGLEFLIYFQGNSAPDKSGLPSDRFSAERTGGSVSTLTIQRTQQEDSAVYLCASSLGGKNEKLFFGSGTQLSVL.

J is TRBJ2-2 and V is TRBV9, with D perhaps TRBD1 (6 bases). The CDR3 has 14 amino acids. V shed 4 bases and J shed 4 bases, with 11 bases lying between them. Germline lookup yields CDR1 SGDLS and CDR2 YYNGEE. The CDR3 DNA sequence: TGTGCCAGCAGCTTGCCACAGGGCACCGGGGAGCTGTTTTTT. It translates to CASSLPQGTGELFF.

The rearrangement joins TRBV4-3 to TRBJ2-1; TRBD2 agrees at 7 bases. The CDR3 consists of 17 residues. Germline values: CDR1 LGHNA, CDR2 YSLEER. V lost 0 bases, J lost 2 bases, and 7 bases stayed unmatched. CDR3 amino acids: CASSQDLGGSTYNEQFF. The DNA of the CDR3 is TGCGCCAGCAGCCAAGATCTCGGCGGGAGTACCTACAATGAGCAGTTCTTC.

The V and J genes are TRBV9 and TRBJ2-1, with unresolved D. The CDR3 totals 12 residues. The germline CDR1 and CDR2 sequences are SGDLS and YYNGEE. Trimming took 0 bases from V and 7 from J, leaving 5 bases between them. In DNA, the CDR3 is TGTGCCAGCAGCGTAGGGGCAAATGAGCAGTTCTTC. Encoded protein: CASSVGANEQFF. Variable domain in full (rest from reference TRBV9 and TRBJ2-1): DSGVTQTPKHLITATGQRVTLRCSPRSGDLSVYWYQQSLDQGLQFLIQYYNGEERAKGNILERFSAQQFPDLHSELNLSSLELGDSALYFCASSVGANEQFFGPGTRLTVL.

The chain is built from TRBV2 and TRBJ1-2; 7 positions match TRBD1. There are 14 residues in the CDR3. Germline trimming cut 6 bases from V and 0 bases from J; bases unmatched to any gene: 4. Germline CDR1 is SNHLY and CDR2 is FYNNEI. The CDR3 reads CASSPGQANYGYTF. The CDR3 DNA is TGTGCCAGCAGCCCCGGACAGGCTAACTATGGCTACACCTTC.

The V and J genes are TRBV5-1 and TRBJ2-7; D is unclear. The CDR3 length is 16 residues. Germline values: CDR1 SGHRS, CDR2 YFSETQ. V was shortened by 4 bases and J by 0 bases, with 17 bases between the two germline ends. CDR3 in amino acids: CASSPADDASSYEQYF. The CDR3 bases are TGCGCCAGCAGCCCCGCGGACGACGCAAGCTCCTACGAGCAGTACTTC.

The V gene is TRBV4-3, the J gene TRBJ2-7, with D uncertain. Germline CDR1 LGHNA, CDR2 YSLEER. Trimming took 0 bases from V and 3 from J, leaving 15 bases between them. The CDR3 has 16 amino acids. The chain's CDR3 is CASSQEIVLESYEQYF. CDR3 in DNA: TGCGCCAGCAGCCAAGAAATTGTCCTAGAGAGCTACGAGCAGTACTTC.

This clone has only a few counts. This chain joins TRBV21-1 and TRBJ2-7. TRBV21-1 is a pseudogene segment. This CDR3 is 11 amino acids long. CDR3 loop: CALDTRYEQYF. The CDR3 DNA follows: TGTGCCTTGGACACTAGGTACGAGCAGTACTTC.

The chain recombines TRBV4-3 with TRBJ2-7; 9 bases match TRBD1. The CDR3 is made up of 13 amino acids. The V and J ends lost 4 bases and 9 bases, in that order; junction bases with no gene match: 7. The germline V gene encodes CDR1 LGHNA and CDR2 YSLEER. CDR3 residues: CASSRRQGEAQYF. For the CDR3, the DNA is TGCGCCAGCAGCCGCAGACAGGGGGAGGCGCAGTACTTC.

This chain joins TRBV4-3 and TRBJ2-1, with 7 bases lining up with TRBD2. Per germline, CDR1 LGHNA and CDR2 YSLEER. V gave up 0 bases and J gave up 6 bases; unmatched junction bases: 11. CDR3 length: 17 amino acids. For the CDR3, the DNA is TGCGCCAGCAGCCAAGATATTCGAGGCGGGAGAGGCAATGAGCAGTTCTTC. It encodes CASSQDIRGGRGNEQFF.

The CDR3 protein is CASSIGGTAYEQYF. The CDR3 nucleotides are TGTGCCAGTAGTATAGGGGGGACTGCGTACGAGCAGTACTTC. The chain uses TRBV19 and TRBJ2-7; D might be TRBD2 (6 bases). Trimming shortened V by 1 base and J by 4 bases, and 11 bases separated the two germline ends. Looked up from germline, CDR1 is LNHDA and CDR2 is SQIVND (reference sequence). The CDR3 length is 14 residues.

The chain carries TRBV5-1 and TRBJ2-2; 12 bases are shared with TRBD2. Germline CDR1 SGHRS, CDR2 YFSETQ. This CDR3 is built from 18 residues. After removal of 0 bases from V and 4 bases from J, the junction contained 7 bases not matched to a gene. CDR3 nucleotide sequence: TGCGCCAGCAGCTTGGGACTAGCGGGAGAGCTTGTCACCGGGGAGCTGTTTTTT. It is translated as CASSLGLAGELVTGELFF.